Listed below are T cell receptor beta chains from one sample, sequenced in a study of blood T cell repertoires in COVID-19. This table comes from immunoSEQ multiplex PCR, and its TCRdb copy is limited to in-frame clones, with some not included. The sample consists of approximately 350,000 clones, 85% to 90% of them appearing once. Specimen: PBMCs or T cells enriched from blood (not recorded which). These receptors all come from a man aged 18 to 29 who had recovered from COVID-19. Both conserved end residues are part of each CDR3. D genes are given only for firm matches.

J gene: TRBJ2-5; D gene: .; V gene: TRBV29-1; CDR3 protein: CSVSLDGETQYF; CDR3 DNA: TGCAGCGTTTCACTAGATGGGGAGACCCAGTACTTC
J gene: TRBJ2-3; D gene: TRBD2; V gene: TRBV19; CDR3 protein: CASSRSGGANTQYF; CDR3 DNA: TGTGCCAGTAGCCGTAGCGGGGGGGCGAATACGCAGTATTTT
J gene: TRBJ1-1; D gene: .; V gene: TRBV6-6; CDR3 protein: CASSYSVRQGTEAFF; CDR3 DNA: TGTGCCAGCAGTTACTCTGTGCGGCAGGGGACTGAAGCTTTCTTT
J gene: TRBJ1-1; D gene: .; V gene: TRBV5-4; CDR3 protein: CASSLQVQNTEAFF; CDR3 DNA: TGTGCCAGCAGCTTGCAGGTCCAGAACACTGAAGCTTTCTTT
J gene: TRBJ2-1; D gene: .; V gene: TRBV4-3; CDR3 protein: CASSQGASLPSYNEQFF; CDR3 DNA: TGCGCCAGCAGCCAGGGGGCGAGCTTGCCCTCCTACAATGAGCAGTTCTTC
J gene: TRBJ2-7; D gene: .; V gene: TRBV30; CDR3 protein: CAGRDSSYEQYF; CDR3 DNA: TGTGCCGGAAGGGACTCCTCCTACGAGCAGTACTTC
J gene: TRBJ1-2; D gene: TRBD1; V gene: TRBV3-1/TRBV3-2; CDR3 protein: CASSQDPQGLGYTF; CDR3 DNA: TGTGCCAGCAGCCAAGATCCACAGGGGTTAGGCTACACCTTC
J gene: TRBJ1-2; D gene: TRBD1; V gene: TRBV10-2; CDR3 protein: CASSETTGSFYGYTF; CDR3 DNA: TGCGCCAGCAGTGAGACGACAGGGTCCTTCTATGGCTACACCTTC
J gene: TRBJ1-5; D gene: .; V gene: TRBV7-2; CDR3 protein: CASSFEANQPQHF; CDR3 DNA: TGTGCCAGCAGCTTTGAGGCAAATCAGCCCCAGCATTTT
J gene: TRBJ2-7; D gene: TRBD2; V gene: TRBV2; CDR3 protein: CASSEGLAVSYEQYF; CDR3 DNA: TGTGCCAGCAGTGAGGGGCTAGCGGTCTCCTACGAGCAGTACTTC